Below, 29 T cell receptor beta chains from the same sample are listed, as sequenced in a study of T-cell memory formation after mild COVID-19. TCRdb analysed the 5' RACE reads with MiXCR anew, one entry per CDR3 protein. The data contain tens of thousands of distinct CDR3 sequences, 16% of them singletons. Sequencing input: PBMCs or a T cell subset sorted from them (not recorded which). The receptor set was obtained from an adult woman who had mild COVID-19 (a few samples of this study predate the infection). Cell type and time point are not known.

This clonotype appeared a few times. V usage is TRBV12-3 or TRBV12-4 and J usage is TRBJ2-7; 7 bases line up with TRBD2. The ends lost 1 base at V and 2 bases at J; junction bases unmatched: 2. There are 14 residues in the CDR3. The CDR3 DNA sequence: TGTGCCAGCAGTTTAGGGGGGGGACCCTACGAGCAGTACTTC. It encodes CASSLGGGPYEQYF.

This clonotype has just a few counts. This chain links TRBV29-1 with TRBJ2-2, with D possibly matching TRBD2 (5 bases). The CDR3 loop spans 13 amino acids. Germline loops: CDR1 SQVTM, CDR2 ANQGSEA. V lost 7 bases to trimming and J lost 0 bases, with 9 bases between them. CDR3 loop: CSAERANTGELFF. The DNA of the CDR3 is TGCAGCGCCGAGAGGGCGAACACCGGGGAGCTGTTTTTT.

The V gene is TRBV4-1, the J gene TRBJ2-7; tentatively, D is TRBD2 (5 bases). Trimming left V 3 bases short and J 0 bases short, with 12 bases between. The CDR3 sequence is 15 residues long. Germline CDR1 is MGHRA and CDR2 is YSYEKL. The CDR3 bases are TGCGCCAGCAGCCAGGGCGGCGGGCCCTCCTACGAGCAGTACTTC. Translating gives CASSQGGGPSYEQYF.

This chain connects TRBV7-9 to TRBJ1-2; TRBD1 is a possible D gene (5 bases). The CDR3 covers 15 residues. Germline CDR1 SEHNR, CDR2 FQNEAQ (reference sequence). The germline V and J ends were trimmed by 5 bases and 4 bases, with 17 bases remaining between them. CDR3 sequence: CASSPVGVGAYGYTF. The CDR3 bases are TGTGCCAGCAGCCCAGTGGGGGTCGGGGCCTATGGCTACACCTTC.

The rearrangement joins TRBV7-9 to TRBJ2-1; perhaps D is TRBD1 or TRBD2 (6 bases each). Germline V gene lookup returns CDR1 SEHNR and CDR2 FQNEAQ (reference sequence). Trimming took off 5 bases at V and 4 bases at J, with 15 bases between the two ends. This CDR3 spans 15 amino acids. The CDR3 coding sequence is TGTGCCAGCAGCCCCGGGGGCGGACAATACAATGAGCAGTTCTTC. Its translation: CASSPGGGQYNEQFF.

The chain combines TRBV7-9 with TRBJ2-7; D ambiguous. The CDR3 is 13 amino acids. Germline V CDR1 and CDR2: SEHNR, FQNEAQ (reference sequence). V was cut by 2 bases and J by 1 base, with 6 bases left in between. CDR3 in DNA: TGTGCCAGCAGCTTATCGTTGTCCTACGAGCAGTACTTC. Translating it yields CASSLSLSYEQYF.

This clonotype was observed a handful of times. This rearrangement joins TRBV5-1 to TRBJ2-3; D call uncertain. V lost 2 bases, J lost 0 bases, and 4 bases lay in between. This CDR3 spans 13 amino acids. The germline V gene has CDR1 SGHRS and CDR2 YFSETQ. Here the CDR3 reads CASSFYSTDTQYF. The DNA of the CDR3 is TGCGCCAGCAGCTTCTACAGCACAGATACGCAGTATTTT.

The V and J genes are TRBV6-2 or TRBV6-3 and TRBJ2-3; D not resolved. The CDR3 loop spans 13 amino acids. The V gene's germline CDR1 is MNHEY and CDR2 SVGEGT. V lost 8 bases and J 6 bases, leaving 15 bases between the germline ends. CDR3 bases: TGTGCCAGCGGCGACTCTTTACCGGATACGCAGTATTTT. This encodes CASGDSLPDTQYF.

The chain has TRBV6-5 and TRBJ2-7; D is perhaps TRBD2 (6 bases). With 6 bases removed from V and 0 bases from J, the gap between germline ends came to 9 bases. From germline, CDR1 is MNHEY and CDR2 SVGAGI. The CDR3 is 13 residues long. CDR3 in DNA: TGTGCCAGCAGGGCGGGGAGCTCCTACGAGCAGTACTTC. As protein: CASRAGSSYEQYF.

The V and J genes are TRBV5-1 and TRBJ2-3; D is perhaps TRBD1 (5 bases). Trimming removed 3 bases from V and 0 bases from J, with 14 bases in between. This CDR3 is 16 amino acids long. CDR1 is SGHRS, CDR2 YFSETQ, per germline. DNA of the CDR3: TGCGCCAGCAGCTCCCTCGTGGGGCAAAGCACAGATACGCAGTATTTT. This translates into CASSSLVGQSTDTQYF.

The chain has TRBV12-3 or TRBV12-4 and TRBJ2-6; D uncertain. This CDR3 contains 16 residues. Trimming shortened V by 3 bases and J by 3 bases, and 12 bases separated the two germline ends. CDR3 sequence (DNA): TGTGCCAGCAGTTTGGGTCCCGGGTTTGGGGCCAACGTCCTGACTTTC. Amino acids: CASSLGPGFGANVLTF.

This clonotype came up a few times. J is TRBJ2-7 and V is TRBV12-3 or TRBV12-4, with 10 bases fitting TRBD1. Unmatched junction bases numbered 6, after V lost 4 bases and J lost 3 bases. The CDR3 consists of 15 residues. The CDR3 here is CASSSPGQGLYEQYF. The DNA of the CDR3 is TGTGCCAGCAGTTCACCGGGACAGGGGCTCTACGAGCAGTACTTC.

This chain uses TRBV6-5 with TRBJ1-1; 9 bases line up with TRBD1. This CDR3 region has 15 residues. Losses at the gene ends were 6 bases for V and 1 base for J; bases not matched to a gene: 6. Looked up from germline, CDR1 is MNHEY and CDR2 is SVGAGI. The CDR3 region has the DNA TGTGCCAGCAGGGGGACAGGGTTAGAGAACACTGAAGCTTTCTTT. It is translated as CASRGTGLENTEAFF.

V and J are TRBV3-1 and TRBJ2-1; 7 bases align to TRBD2. The length of the CDR3 is 14 residues. Germline V CDR1 and CDR2: LGHDT, YNNKEL (reference sequence). V shed 5 bases and J 9 bases; nucleotides not matched to a gene: 10. In DNA form, the CDR3 reads TGTGCCAGCAGCTACGGACTAGGCGCTCCTGAGCAGTTCTTC. Its protein is CASSYGLGAPEQFF.

This clonotype was counted many times. V gene TRBV27 combines with J gene TRBJ1-5; tentatively, D is TRBD1 (6 bases). The CDR3 is 13 amino acids. Germline V gives CDR1 MNHEY, CDR2 SMNVEV (reference sequence). Deletions cut 2 bases from V and 4 bases from J, with 6 bases between. CDR3 bases: TGTGCCAGCAGTTTAACAGGGAATCAGCCCCAGCATTTT. This translates into CASSLTGNQPQHF.

This chain connects TRBV29-1 to TRBJ2-2; possibly TRBD1 for D (5 bases). Between the trimmed V and J ends, which lost 4 bases and 5 bases, there was a span of 8 bases. Germline CDR1 and CDR2: SQVTM and ANQGSEA. This CDR3 spans 12 amino acids. The CDR3 nucleotides are TGCAGCGTTGGACAGCAGACCGGGGAGCTGTTTTTT. It codes for CSVGQQTGELFF.

A few counts support this clonotype. The rearrangement joins TRBV5-1 to TRBJ2-7, with TRBD1 as a possible D gene (5 bases). The CDR3 sequence is 12 residues long. Trimming cost V 2 bases and J 5 bases, with 8 bases left between them. In germline, CDR1 is SGHRS, CDR2 YFSETQ. CDR3 protein: CASSFKGNEQYF. CDR3 coding DNA: TGCGCCAGCAGCTTTAAGGGGAACGAGCAGTACTTC.

The V gene is TRBV6-6, the J gene TRBJ1-2; TRBD1 agrees at 8 bases. Unmatched junction bases numbered 6, after V lost 5 bases and J lost 4 bases. The CDR3 consists of 14 residues. From germline, CDR1 is MNHNY and CDR2 SVGAGI (reference sequence). This chain's CDR3 is CASSPGGATYGYTF. DNA of the CDR3: TGTGCCAGCAGTCCAGGGGGCGCAACCTATGGCTACACCTTC.

This clonotype has more than one count but fewer than ten. CDR3 residues: CASSSYGGNVDEQYF. In DNA form, the CDR3 reads TGTGCCAGCAGCTCCTATGGGGGCAACGTAGACGAGCAGTACTTC. This rearrangement joins TRBV7-6 to TRBJ2-7; a weak D match, TRBD1 (6 bases). The V gene's germline CDR1 is SGHVS and CDR2 FNYEAQ. V dropped 4 bases and J dropped 5 bases, with 18 bases sitting between them. This CDR3 region has 15 residues.

This clonotype was picked up a small number of times. J is TRBJ2-3 and V is TRBV7-6, with unresolved D. V lost 1 base and J 5 bases, leaving 13 bases between the germline ends. CDR1 is SGHVS, CDR2 FNYEAQ, per germline. CDR3 length: 15 residues. This CDR3 reads CASSLGRARLDTQYF. CDR3 in DNA: TGTGCCAGCAGCTTAGGACGTGCCCGCTTAGATACGCAGTATTTT.

The chain recombines TRBV18 with TRBJ2-2; tentatively, D is TRBD1 (7 bases). The CDR3 contains 16 residues. Trimming took off 2 bases at V and 2 bases at J, with 12 bases between the two ends. The germline V gene encodes CDR1 KGHSH and CDR2 LQKENI. In DNA form, the CDR3 reads TGTGCCAGCTCACCAATGGAGGGGGCCAACACCGGGGAGCTGTTTTTT. Translating it yields CASSPMEGANTGELFF.

This clonotype occurred a few times. The chain joins TRBV7-9 to TRBJ1-4; D ambiguous. The CDR3 is 12 residues long. V was shortened by 2 bases and J by 8 bases, with 6 bases between the two germline ends. Germline loops: CDR1 SEHNR, CDR2 FQNEAQ (reference sequence). Written as DNA, the CDR3 is TGTGCCAGCAGCTTAAGCAGGGAAAAACTGTTTTTT. It is translated as CASSLSREKLFF.

In its sample, this clonotype was seen a few times. This chain links TRBV25-1 with TRBJ1-5; the D gene is possibly TRBD1 (5 bases). Germline V gene lookup returns CDR1 MGHDK and CDR2 SYGVNS. The CDR3 is 14 residues long. Trimming took off 2 bases at V and 6 bases at J, with 11 bases between the two ends. The CDR3 region is CASSEGGGIQPQHF. The CDR3 coding sequence is TGTGCCAGCAGTGAAGGGGGGGGAATTCAGCCCCAGCATTTT.

This clonotype was seen more than once but under ten times. The rearrangement joins TRBV12-3 or TRBV12-4 to TRBJ2-7, with D unresolved. The V and J ends lost 5 bases and 1 base respectively, with 12 bases between them. The CDR3 totals 14 residues. The CDR3 bases are TGTGCCAGCAGTGCCCCTCGACGGTCCTACGAGCAGTACTTC. Translation gives CASSAPRRSYEQYF.

The chain employs TRBV5-4 and TRBJ2-7; D may correspond to TRBD1 or TRBD2 (5 bases each). The germline V and J ends were trimmed by 5 bases and 7 bases, with 22 bases remaining between them. Per germline, CDR1 SGHNT and CDR2 YYREEE (reference sequence). The CDR3 consists of 15 residues. CDR3 DNA: TGTGCCAGCAGTCAAACCGGGACCTCTCTACGGGAGCAGTACTTC. It specifies CASSQTGTSLREQYF.

This clonotype appeared once. The chain employs TRBV27 and TRBJ2-7; no clear D gene. The length of the CDR3 is 15 residues. Trimming shortened V by 2 bases and J by 1 base, and 12 bases separated the two germline ends. Germline CDR1 reads MNHEY; CDR2 reads SMNVEV (reference sequence). CDR3 amino acids: CASSLNGQESYEQYF. In DNA form, the CDR3 reads TGTGCCAGCAGTTTAAATGGCCAGGAATCCTACGAGCAGTACTTC.

The CDR3 reads CASSLSSTGEDEQFF. DNA of the CDR3: TGTGCCAGCAGCTTATCCTCCACAGGGGAGGATGAGCAGTTCTTC. The chain has TRBV7-6 and TRBJ2-1, with D possibly TRBD1 on 7 matching bases. V lost 2 bases to trimming and J lost 8 bases, with 16 bases between them. The CDR3 length is 15 residues. Germline CDR1 SGHVS, CDR2 FNYEAQ.

This clonotype was counted many times. The chain is built from TRBV4-1 and TRBJ2-5; no clear D. The V and J ends lost 1 base and 0 bases respectively, with 12 bases between them. Germline V lookup: CDR1 MGHRA, CDR2 YSYEKL. CDR3 length equals 16 residues. This chain's CDR3 is CASSQGLVEYQETQYF. The DNA of the CDR3 is TGCGCCAGCAGCCAAGGTCTCGTGGAGTACCAAGAGACCCAGTACTTC.

This sequence joins TRBV9 and TRBJ2-3; unclear D gene. Between the trimmed V and J ends, which lost 0 bases and 0 bases, there was a span of 5 bases. This CDR3 comprises 14 residues. Germline values: CDR1 SGDLS, CDR2 YYNGEE. The CDR3 nucleotides are TGTGCCAGCAGCGTAGCGTGGAGCACAGATACGCAGTATTTT. This encodes CASSVAWSTDTQYF.